The 18 T cell receptor beta chains in this list originate from one sample, sequenced in a study of blood T cell repertoires in COVID-19 (dated by TCRdb to the early 2020s). The method was the immunoSEQ multiplex PCR assay. This immuneACCESS table, as held by TCRdb, lists in-frame sequences with V and J called but not all clones. Of the missing ones, under half trace to an unresolved V gene in checked studies; the others have no known cause. The sample profile shows roughly 210,000 clones; about nine tenths of them were found once. Of the sample, approximately 7.2% falls within the top ten clones. Material for sequencing was PBMCs or T cells enriched from blood (not recorded which). These TCRs come from a man under 40 in a cohort exposed to, infected with or recovered from COVID-19 (not recorded which).

This chain links TRBV7-9 with TRBJ1-6; D ambiguous. CDR3 size: 17 residues. Germline lookup yields CDR1 SEHNR and CDR2 FQNEAQ (reference sequence). V dropped 1 base and J dropped 0 bases, with 10 bases sitting between them. The CDR3 spells CASSLDSHSSYNSPLHF. CDR3 coding DNA: TGTGCCAGCAGCTTAGACAGCCATAGCTCCTATAATTCACCCCTCCACTTT.

The chain couples TRBV7-8 to TRBJ2-5; 9 bases fit TRBD2. CDR1 is SGHVS and CDR2 is FQNEAQ in the germline V gene. The CDR3 length is 17 residues. V shed 2 bases, J shed 4 bases, and the junction held 11 bases outside the gene matches. The CDR3: CASSLRVAGELRETQYF. CDR3 DNA: TGTGCCAGCAGCTTAAGGGTAGCGGGAGAGTTAAGAGAGACCCAGTACTTC.

The CDR3, as DNA: TGCGCCAGCAGCTACGGGACAGGGAGGTACACAGATACGCAGTATTTT. Its translation: CASSYGTGRYTDTQYF. The chain links TRBV5-1 to TRBJ2-3; TRBD1 matches at 9 bases. Germline values: CDR1 SGHRS, CDR2 YFSETQ. This CDR3 has 16 residues. The junction had 7 bases not matched to a gene; V was cut back by 3 bases and J by 2 bases.

This clone was picked up one time. V and J are TRBV19 and TRBJ1-2, with 8 bases matching TRBD1. Germline V CDR1 and CDR2: LNHDA, SQIVND (reference sequence). The CDR3 extends over 15 amino acids. V shed 4 bases and J 3 bases; nucleotides not matched to a gene: 7. The CDR3 reads CASSREDREYYGYTF. As DNA, the CDR3 is TGTGCCAGTAGTAGAGAGGACAGGGAGTACTATGGCTACACCTTC. Drawing the rest from reference TRBV19 and TRBJ1-2, the complete variable domain is DGGITQSPKYLFRKEGQNVTLSCEQNLNHDAMYWYRQDPGQGLRLIYYSQIVNDFQKGDIAEGYSVSREKKESFPLTVTSAQKNPTAFYLCASSREDREYYGYTFGSGTRLTVV.

V usage is TRBV2 and J usage is TRBJ2-7; D call uncertain. The ends were cut back, 6 bases at V and 3 bases at J, with 9 bases in the middle. The germline V gene encodes CDR1 SNHLY and CDR2 FYNNEI. The CDR3 is made up of 12 amino acids. The CDR3 DNA reads as TGTGCCAGCAGCCCGGAGTTCTACGAGCAGTACTTC. Its protein product is CASSPEFYEQYF.

The chain recombines TRBV28 with TRBJ1-2, with a weak D call TRBD1 (6 bases). V lost 7 bases to trimming and J lost 8 bases, with 14 bases between them. Germline loops: CDR1 MDHEN, CDR2 SYDVKM. The CDR3 is made up of 12 amino acids. CDR3 nucleotides: TGTGCCAGCAAGACGGGGGGCCGCGGCTACACCTTC. The encoded protein is CASKTGGRGYTF.

The gene calls are TRBV3-1 (or the pseudogene TRBV3-2) and TRBJ1-5; 11 bases are a match to TRBD1. Germline values: CDR1 LGHDT, CDR2 YNNKEL (reference sequence). J gave up 6 bases and V 5 bases, and 6 bases lay outside the gene matches. This CDR3 is built from 15 residues. Written as DNA, the CDR3 is TGTGCCAGCAGCAGGGACAGGGGGGTCGGTCAGCCCCAGCATTTT. It encodes CASSRDRGVGQPQHF.

The V gene is TRBV27, the J gene TRBJ2-3, with 13 bases matching TRBD2. Trimming removed 5 bases from V and 4 bases from J; junction bases left unmatched: 21. Germline V gene sequence: CDR1 MNHEY, CDR2 SMNVEV (reference sequence). The CDR3 totals 21 residues. The CDR3 region has the DNA TGTGCCAGCAGTGTTACCCCCGGACTAGCGGGAGCGCCGACGGGGCCAGATACGCAGTATTTT. Protein sequence: CASSVTPGLAGAPTGPDTQYF.

The CDR3: CATSDGINTEAFF. CDR3 bases: TGTGCCACCAGTGACGGGATAAACACTGAAGCTTTCTTT. The chain combines TRBV24-1 with TRBJ1-1; unclear D gene. The CDR3 length is 13 residues. The germline V and J ends were trimmed by 4 bases and 2 bases, with 7 bases remaining between them. Germline V gives CDR1 KGHDR, CDR2 SFDVKD.

V is TRBV13 and J is TRBJ2-1; 10 bases match TRBD2. From germline, CDR1 is PRHDT and CDR2 FYEKMQ (reference sequence). Losses at the gene ends were 5 bases for V and 9 bases for J; bases not matched to a gene: 19. This CDR3 spans 18 amino acids. The CDR3 sequence is CASSLTFGTSAPLGEQFF. CDR3 nucleotide sequence: TGTGCCAGCAGCCTAACATTCGGGACTAGCGCCCCGTTGGGTGAGCAGTTCTTC.

The V gene is TRBV24-1, the J gene TRBJ2-2, with TRBD2 matching over 11 bases. Trimming cost V 4 bases and J 6 bases; bases outside gene matches: 15. The CDR3 extends over 19 amino acids. Germline-derived CDR1 and CDR2 are KGHDR and SFDVKD. The DNA for the CDR3 is TGTGCCACCAGTGACATAGCGGGAGGGCCGGTTTATTGGCCCGGGGAGCTGTTTTTT. It encodes CATSDIAGGPVYWPGELFF.

The chain has TRBV27 and TRBJ2-2; 8 bases agree with TRBD1. CDR3 length: 17 residues. Germline trimming cut 4 bases from V and 0 bases from J; bases unmatched to any gene: 7. Germline V CDR1 and CDR2: MNHEY, SMNVEV (reference sequence). The CDR3 nucleotides are TGTGCCAGCAGTTCCGCGCAGACAGGGGCGAACACCGGGGAGCTGTTTTTT. The encoded protein is CASSSAQTGANTGELFF.

This clone has a single count. The gene calls are TRBV5-1 and TRBJ1-6, with D possibly being TRBD1 (6 bases). Trimming pared 0 bases from V and 7 bases from J, leaving 8 bases between. This CDR3 has 14 amino acids. Germline CDR1 is SGHRS and CDR2 is YFSETQ. The CDR3 bases are TGCGCCAGCAGCTTGGTTCAGGGGAATTCACCCCTCCACTTT. Its protein is CASSLVQGNSPLHF.

The J gene is TRBJ1-1, the V gene TRBV19; D unclear. Between the trimmed V and J ends, which lost 0 bases and 1 base, there was a span of 18 bases. Germline loops: CDR1 LNHDA, CDR2 SQIVND (reference sequence). This CDR3 is 18 amino acids long. CDR3 region: CASSIDVTFSSRNTEAFF. DNA for the CDR3: TGTGCCAGTAGTATAGATGTGACATTCTCAAGTAGGAACACTGAAGCTTTCTTT.

The gene calls are TRBV14 and TRBJ2-7, with D possibly being TRBD1 (5 bases). The germline CDR1 and CDR2 sequences are SGHDN and FVKESK. The CDR3 has 14 residues. The V and J ends lost 4 bases and 5 bases respectively, with 15 bases between them. The CDR3 reads CASSRRQFPDEQYF. The CDR3 bases are TGTGCCAGCAGCCGAAGACAGTTTCCCGACGAGCAGTACTTC.

This clone was counted once. The rearrangement links TRBV3-1 (or the pseudogene TRBV3-2) to TRBJ2-7; D not certain. This CDR3 is 16 amino acids long. The V end was cut by 1 base, the J end by 3 bases, with 16 bases between. Germline V gene data show CDR1 as LGHDT and CDR2 as YNNKEL (reference sequence). Written as DNA, the CDR3 is TGTGCCAGCAGCCAAGGCGGTCACTATATAGGCTACGAGCAGTACTTC. It is translated as CASSQGGHYIGYEQYF.

The chain uses TRBV5-1 and TRBJ2-3; 10 nucleotides line up with TRBD2. CDR1 and CDR2 from the germline V gene are SGHRS and YFSETQ. Trimming cost V 0 bases and J 6 bases; bases outside gene matches: 10. The CDR3 contains 17 residues. The CDR3 loop is CASSLEAGGLYWDTQYF. CDR3 coding DNA: TGCGCCAGCAGCTTGGAAGCGGGAGGGCTCTACTGGGATACGCAGTATTTT.

This chain joins TRBV3-1 (or the pseudogene TRBV3-2) and TRBJ2-3; D perhaps matches TRBD1 (6 bases). V was shortened by 6 bases and J by 10 bases, with 14 bases between the two germline ends. Germline CDR1 LGHDT, CDR2 YNNKEL (reference sequence). The CDR3 totals 12 residues. CDR3 nucleotides: TGTGCCAGCAGAGGACACCCAGGGGCGCAGTATTTT. Protein: CASRGHPGAQYF.